Listed below are T cell receptor beta chains from one sample, sequenced in a study of blood T cell repertoires in COVID-19. TCRdb's table, derived via immunoSEQ multiplex PCR, lists solely in-frame clones and lacks some. The repertoire has approximately 160,000 clones, about 86% of them found once; the top ten carry around 7%. Material: peripheral blood. All receptors come from a man between 45 and 60 years old with active or convalescent COVID-19. The CDR3 runs from the conserved cysteine through the conserved F or W. The order of the fields is V gene, clone size, J gene, D gene, CDR3 protein, CDR3 DNA. The D gene is left open where the match is weak. Only part of the rows carry a size: once, few, many, or a class if the clone is expanded.

TRBV9	once	TRBJ1-1	.	CASSVVGGTATEAFF	TGTGCCAGCAGCGTAGTGGGAGGGACTGCCACTGAAGCTTTCTTT
TRBV5-4	.	TRBJ2-2	.	CASSPARDFLTGELFF	TGTGCCAGCAGCCCTGCTCGGGACTTCCTTACCGGGGAGCTGTTTTTT
TRBV7-9	.	TRBJ1-2	.	CASSTTSSVRNYGYTF	TGTGCCAGCAGCACTACCTCTTCCGTGAGGAACTATGGCTACACCTTC
TRBV6-5	.	TRBJ1-3	.	CASTRGTESGNTIYF	TGTGCCAGCACGAGGGGGACGGAGTCTGGAAACACCATATATTTT
TRBV10-3	few	TRBJ1-6	TRBD1	CAISGQGARNSPLHF	TGTGCCATCAGTGGGCAGGGGGCACGAAATTCACCCCTCCACTTT
TRBV2	.	TRBJ2-7	TRBD2	CASSFTSGISYEQYF	TGTGCCAGCAGTTTCACTAGCGGGATCTCCTACGAGCAGTACTTC
TRBV9	.	TRBJ2-1	.	CASSAPGFQGGNEQFF	TGTGCCAGCAGCGCCCCCGGGTTCCAAGGGGGCAATGAGCAGTTCTTC
TRBV12-3/TRBV12-4	.	TRBJ2-1	TRBD2	CASSVAGEEQFF	TGTGCCAGCAGCGTAGCGGGGGAAGAGCAGTTCTTC
TRBV7-2	.	TRBJ2-1	TRBD2	CASSLASLADNEQFF	TGTGCCAGCAGCTTAGCTAGCCTAGCGGACAATGAGCAGTTCTTC
TRBV7-9	.	TRBJ1-2	.	CASSLVGGNGYTF	TGTGCCAGCAGCTTAGTTGGGGGGAATGGCTACACCTTC
TRBV5-5	.	TRBJ1-6	TRBD1	CASSSGQYNSPLHF	TGTGCCAGCAGCTCGGGACAGTATAATTCACCCCTCCACTTT
TRBV3-1/TRBV3-2	.	TRBJ2-3	TRBD2	CASSHSPGLAGVIDTQYF	TGTGCCAGCAGCCATTCACCGGGACTAGCGGGAGTTATAGATACGCAGTATTTT
TRBV6-5	once	TRBJ1-5	.	CASSSVQGGQPQHF	TGTGCCAGCTCCAGTGTGCAGGGTGGTCAGCCCCAGCATTTT
TRBV9	.	TRBJ2-3	TRBD2	CASSVDGLAGGTDTQYF	TGTGCCAGCAGCGTAGATGGGCTAGCGGGAGGCACAGATACGCAGTATTTT
TRBV27	few	TRBJ1-1	.	CASSLWGETEAFF	TGTGCCAGCAGTTTATGGGGGGAAACTGAAGCTTTCTTT
TRBV4-2	.	TRBJ2-7	TRBD2	CASSQEGTSGYEQYF	TGTGCCAGCAGCCAAGAGGGGACTAGCGGGTACGAGCAGTACTTC
TRBV5-3	.	TRBJ2-5	TRBD1	CARSLGRDRSSQETQYF	TGTGCCAGAAGCTTGGGGCGGGACAGGAGTTCCCAAGAGACCCAGTACTTC
TRBV5-4	.	TRBJ2-2	.	CASSLVGASDTGELFF	TGTGCCAGCAGCCTGGTGGGGGCCTCGGACACCGGGGAGCTGTTTTTT
TRBV9	.	TRBJ1-2	.	CASSQTGRAIYGYTF	TGTGCCAGCAGCCAGACGGGCAGGGCAATTTATGGCTACACCTTC
TRBV4-2	.	TRBJ2-5	TRBD2	CASRPSPSGQETQYF	TGTGCCAGCAGGCCCTCACCTAGCGGTCAAGAGACCCAGTACTTC
TRBV2	.	TRBJ1-5	.	CASRVLQNQPQHF	TGTGCCAGCAGGGTATTACAGAATCAGCCCCAGCATTTT
TRBV18	.	TRBJ2-7	TRBD1	CASSHRALGQGPYEQYF	TGTGCCAGCTCACACAGAGCATTGGGACAGGGCCCCTACGAGCAGTACTTC
TRBV6-5	.	TRBJ2-3	.	CASSLNPQGTDTQYF	TGTGCCAGCAGTCTCAATCCACAGGGAACAGATACGCAGTATTTT
TRBV28	.	TRBJ1-2	.	CASSPPLAGINYGYTF	TGTGCCAGCAGTCCCCCCTTGGCAGGCATAAACTATGGCTACACCTTC
TRBV29-1	few	TRBJ2-1	TRBD2	CSATRLAGGPMTNEQFF	TGCAGCGCAACGAGGCTAGCGGGGGGCCCTATGACCAATGAGCAGTTCTTC
TRBV3-1/TRBV3-2	.	TRBJ1-2	.	CASSRVKDYGYTF	TGTGCCAGCAGTCGGGTGAAGGACTATGGCTACACCTTC
TRBV12-3/TRBV12-4	.	TRBJ1-1	.	CASSLGPNTEAFF	TGTGCCAGCAGTTTAGGGCCTAACACTGAAGCTTTCTTT
TRBV5-4	once	TRBJ1-5	TRBD1	CASSYQTGASNQPQHF	TGTGCCAGCAGCTACCAGACAGGGGCCAGCAATCAGCCCCAGCATTTT
TRBV7-9	.	TRBJ2-1	TRBD1	CASSLTGDNEQFF	TGTGCCAGCAGCCTGACAGGGGACAATGAGCAGTTCTTC
TRBV5-6	.	TRBJ2-7	TRBD1	CASTHGTGEESYEQYF	TGTGCCAGCACCCATGGGACAGGGGAGGAATCCTACGAGCAGTACTTC
TRBV5-1	few	TRBJ2-2	.	CASSLAGSSGTGELFF	TGCGCCAGCAGCTTGGCCGGAAGCTCGGGCACCGGGGAGCTGTTTTTT
TRBV6-2/TRBV6-3	.	TRBJ1-6	.	CASSLVGSPLHF	TGTGCCAGCAGTCTAGTCGGTTCACCCCTCCACTTT
TRBV7-8	.	TRBJ1-1	TRBD1	CASSRTTGVPTEAFF	TGTGCCAGCAGCCGAACTACAGGGGTTCCCACTGAAGCTTTCTTT
TRBV6-2/TRBV6-3	.	TRBJ1-1	.	CASSYLGPPEAFF	TGTGCCAGCAGTTACCTGGGGCCCCCTGAAGCTTTCTTT
TRBV7-3	.	TRBJ2-2	TRBD1	CASSLGGQGAVGELFF	TGTGCCAGCAGCTTAGGCGGACAGGGGGCCGTCGGGGAGCTGTTTTTT
TRBV7-2	few	TRBJ2-3	.	CASSLVLAGDTQYF	TGTGCCAGCAGCTTAGTTCTAGCTGGAGATACGCAGTATTTT
TRBV21-1	.	TRBJ1-2	.	CASSKLRGQDYGYTF	TGTGCCAGCAGCAAATTGCGGGGGCAGGACTATGGCTACACCTTC